The 15 T cell receptor beta chains given below trace back to one sample, sequenced in a study of siplizumab effects on memory and regulatory T cells. TCRdb keeps only in-frame clones here, not all; method: immunoSEQ multiplex PCR. The sample records fewer than 130,000 clones, around 90% being singletons. The specimen sequenced was CD4+ T cells sorted from blood. These receptors came from a human donor in good health.

The V call is TRBV5-1, the J call TRBJ1-1; 7 nucleotides align to TRBD1. V gave up 4 bases and J gave up 0 bases; unmatched junction bases: 6. There are 15 residues in the CDR3. The V gene's germline CDR1 is SGHRS and CDR2 YFSETQ. This CDR3 reads CASSGAGGLNTEAFF. Written as DNA, the CDR3 is TGCGCCAGCAGCGGGGCAGGGGGATTGAACACTGAAGCTTTCTTT. Together with reference TRBV5-1 and TRBJ1-1, the CDR3 gives the full variable domain: KAGVTQTPRYLIKTRGQQVTLSCSPISGHRSVSWYQQTPGQGLQFLFEYFSETQRNKGNFPGRFSGRQFSNSRSEMNVSTLELGDSALYLCASSGAGGLNTEAFFGQGTRLTVV.

The CDR3 nucleotides are TGTGCCAGCTCACCACCGGGAAAGGACGAGCAGTACTTC. This codes for CASSPPGKDEQYF. This chain connects TRBV18 to TRBJ2-7; D unclear. CDR1 and CDR2 (germline): KGHSH, LQKENI. The CDR3 covers 13 residues. V lost 0 bases, J lost 5 bases, and 8 bases lay in between.

The chain recombines TRBV19 with TRBJ2-4; tentatively, D is TRBD2 (6 bases). There are 15 residues in the CDR3. CDR1 and CDR2 (germline): LNHDA, SQIVND (reference sequence). Trimming pared 9 bases from V and 3 bases from J, leaving 18 bases between. DNA of the CDR3: TGTGCCAGAGGTACGGGCGGGGAGTACAAAAACATTCAGTACTTC. Its translation is CARGTGGEYKNIQYF.

The chain links TRBV2 to TRBJ1-5; D is possibly TRBD1 (6 bases). The CDR3 consists of 15 residues. V shed 6 bases and J shed 0 bases, with 12 bases lying between them. Germline assignment: CDR1 SNHLY and CDR2 FYNNEI. This chain's CDR3 is CASSKGGSSNQPQHF. The CDR3, as DNA: TGTGCCAGCAGCAAAGGGGGAAGTAGCAATCAGCCCCAGCATTTT.

This chain links TRBV4-1 with TRBJ2-7; 7 positions match TRBD1. Unmatched junction bases numbered 3, after V lost 4 bases and J lost 3 bases. CDR3 length equals 13 residues. CDR1 and CDR2 from the germline V gene are MGHRA and YSYEKL. The CDR3 here is CASSRGQFYEQYF. The CDR3 DNA follows: TGCGCCAGCAGCCGGGGACAGTTCTACGAGCAGTACTTC.

The V gene is TRBV5-1, the J gene TRBJ1-2, with no clear D. Trimming left V 4 bases short and J 8 bases short, with 12 bases between. Germline V gives CDR1 SGHRS, CDR2 YFSETQ. The CDR3 loop spans 12 amino acids. DNA of the CDR3: TGCGCCAGCAGCAAAGACATCTACGGCTACACCTTC. This gives the protein CASSKDIYGYTF. Based on the CDR3 plus reference TRBV5-1 and TRBJ1-2, the full variable domain is KAGVTQTPRYLIKTRGQQVTLSCSPISGHRSVSWYQQTPGQGLQFLFEYFSETQRNKGNFPGRFSGRQFSNSRSEMNVSTLELGDSALYLCASSKDIYGYTFGSGTRLTVV.

The chain is built from TRBV4-1 and TRBJ2-6, with no clear D. The CDR3 consists of 16 residues. V lost 3 bases and J lost 1, with 10 bases in between. CDR1 and CDR2 from the germline V gene are MGHRA and YSYEKL. The CDR3: CASSQQESSGANVLTF. CDR3 DNA: TGCGCCAGCAGCCAGCAGGAGAGTTCTGGGGCCAACGTCCTGACTTTC.

This chain links TRBV5-6 with TRBJ1-1; the D gene is possibly TRBD1 (6 bases). This CDR3 is built from 13 residues. With 5 bases removed from V and 11 bases from J, the gap between germline ends came to 19 bases. Per the germline V gene, CDR1 is SGHDT and CDR2 is YYEEEE. This CDR3 is CASSPWTQGLAFF. CDR3 bases: TGTGCCAGCAGTCCATGGACCCAGGGGCTGGCTTTCTTT.

The table lists this clone with a count of one. Compared with germline, one end of the junction differs, possibly owing to a read error. The V and J genes are TRBV7-7 and TRBJ2-3; tentatively, D is TRBD2 (6 bases). The V gene's germline CDR1 is SSHAT and CDR2 FNYEAQ (reference sequence). This CDR3 spans 14 amino acids. CDR3 nucleotide sequence: TGTGCTAGCAGCTTGTTGCGGGAATCAGATACGCAGTATTTT. Translation: CASSLLRESDTQYF. Variable domain in full (rest from reference TRBV7-7 and TRBJ2-3): GAGVSQSPRYKVTKRGQDVTLRCDPISSHATLYWYQQALGQGPEFLTYFNYEAQPDKSGLPSDRFSAERPEGSISTLTIQRTEQRDSAMYRCASSLLRESDTQYFGPGTRLTVL.

The CDR3 protein is CASSTANTGELFF. In nucleotides, the CDR3 is TGTGCCAGCAGCACCGCGAACACCGGGGAGCTGTTTTTT. This sequence joins TRBV7-9 and TRBJ2-2, with D unresolved. This CDR3 is 13 amino acids long. Germline CDR1 reads SEHNR; CDR2 reads FQNEAQ (reference sequence). V was pared by 5 bases and J by 0 bases, with 4 bases between.

This clone has a single count. The V and J genes are TRBV6-5 and TRBJ2-7; no firm D call. Germline assignment: CDR1 MNHEY and CDR2 SVGAGI. The CDR3 extends over 14 amino acids. The V end was cut by 6 bases, the J end by 0 bases, with 12 bases between. The CDR3 DNA is TGTGCCAGCAGCCCCCAGCCAGGCTCCTACGAGCAGTACTTC. It codes for CASSPQPGSYEQYF.

The CDR3 DNA reads TGTGCCAGTAGTACACTCCTTGGGGGCGAGCAGTACTTC. Translated, it gives CASSTLLGGEQYF. The chain recombines TRBV19 with TRBJ2-7; D is tentatively TRBD1 or TRBD2 (5 bases each). Trimming took off 4 bases at V and 6 bases at J, with 13 bases between the two ends. The germline V gene encodes CDR1 LNHDA and CDR2 SQIVND (reference sequence). The CDR3 consists of 13 residues.

CDR3 sequence: CASSQSPNYGYTF. The DNA for the CDR3 is TGTGCCAGCAGCCAGAGCCCTAACTATGGCTACACCTTC. The chain couples TRBV7-6 to TRBJ1-2; D is uncertain. CDR3 length equals 13 residues. With 5 bases removed from V and 0 bases from J, the gap between germline ends came to 7 bases. In germline, CDR1 is SGHVS, CDR2 FNYEAQ.

This clone was observed once. The chain carries TRBV4-1 and TRBJ2-2; 11 nucleotides align to TRBD2. The J segment lost 8 bases and the V segment lost 1 base, leaving 18 bases of the junction unmatched. Germline assignment: CDR1 MGHRA and CDR2 YSYEKL. This CDR3 is built from 20 residues. CDR3 sequence: CASSQGPPTVAGGAFGELFF. CDR3 bases: TGCGCCAGCAGCCAAGGCCCTCCAACGGTAGCGGGGGGGGCCTTTGGGGAGCTGTTTTTT.

The rearrangement joins TRBV7-8 to TRBJ1-2, with 7 bases matching TRBD1. V lost 0 bases and J lost 5; bases outside the gene matches: 6. The CDR3 contains 15 residues. Per the germline V gene, CDR1 is SGHVS and CDR2 is FQNEAQ. The CDR3 DNA follows: TGTGCCAGCAGCTTAGCGGGTCAGGGGGGTTATGGCTACACCTTC. Its protein product is CASSLAGQGGYGYTF.